This TCR beta chain was recorded in a study of cytomegalovirus exposure and HLA in healthy donors. Trimming removed 6 bases from V and 4 bases from J, with 13 bases in between. This CDR3 has 14 amino acids. Germline-derived CDR1 and CDR2 are SGDLS and YYNGEE. Overall study findings and caveats: That first-cohort TCR clusters tended to co-occur in the 90 to 150 validation repertoires was found in a later analysis.

This clone was counted a single time. Its antigen is unidentified. Libraries were prepared by immunoSEQ multiplex PCR; TCRdb keeps only in-frame clonotypes and omits some of them. The sample has fewer than 200,000 clones; about 89% are singletons. V is TRBV9 and J is TRBJ2-2, with D tentatively TRBD1 (6 bases). The sample taken for sequencing was PBMCs. This sequence originates from a young man in good health and CMV-seropositive. In DNA form, the CDR3 reads TGTGCCAGCAACGGACAGTCTTCCACCGGGGAGCTGTTTTTT. Translating it yields CASNGQSSTGELFF.